This T cell receptor (beta chain) came from a study of identical twins. Study-wide findings and caveats: With monozygotic twins, out-of-frame TCR alpha sharing exceeded what models estimated.

The CDR3 extends over 11 amino acids. The germline V gene has CDR1 DFQATT and CDR2 SNEGSKA (reference sequence). V gave up 1 base and J gave up 5 bases, with 5 bases separating them. MiXCR was run by TCRdb on the 5' RACE reads, yielding one entry per CDR3 protein. The repertoire holds about 250,000 distinct CDR3 sequences, approximately 7.8% seen once, with 5% to 6% in the top ten. This clonotype showed up just a few times. Antigen: not known. The same sample was also used in a study of yellow fever vaccine responses in identical twins.

The TCR originated in a woman aged 18-29 years in good health. Sequencing was performed on CD8+ T cells sorted from blood. The chain combines TRBV20-1 with TRBJ1-1; no firm D call. DNA for the CDR3: TGCAGTGCTAGAGTGGGAACTGAAGCTTTCTTT. It codes for CSARVGTEAFF.